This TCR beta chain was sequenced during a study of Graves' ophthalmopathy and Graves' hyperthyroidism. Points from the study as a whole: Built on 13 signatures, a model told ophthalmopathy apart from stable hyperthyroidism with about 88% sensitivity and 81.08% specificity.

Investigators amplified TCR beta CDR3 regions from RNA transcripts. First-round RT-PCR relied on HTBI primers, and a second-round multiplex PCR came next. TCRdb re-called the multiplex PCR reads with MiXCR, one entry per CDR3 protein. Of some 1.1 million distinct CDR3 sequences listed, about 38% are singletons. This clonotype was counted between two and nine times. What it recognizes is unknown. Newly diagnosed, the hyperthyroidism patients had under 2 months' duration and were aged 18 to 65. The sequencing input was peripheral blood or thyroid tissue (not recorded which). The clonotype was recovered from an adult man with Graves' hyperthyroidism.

As DNA, the CDR3 is TGCAGTGCTAGAGATCCGAGCGGGGGGGTTAAGACCGGGGAGCTGTTTTTT. Translation: CSARDPSGGVKTGELFF. J is TRBJ2-2 and V is TRBV20-1; 10 nucleotides align to TRBD2. Germline CDR1 DFQATT, CDR2 SNEGSKA (reference sequence). J was trimmed by 5 bases and V by 0 bases; bases with no gene match: 9. This CDR3 has 17 amino acids.